This TCR beta chain was captured in a study of CD8+CD57+ T cells in acquired aplastic anemia. Study in general: DNA recovered from sorted CD4+ and CD8+ cells had a mean of approximately 3.2 ug. Study conclusions and caveats: Patients had twenty-nine CD8+ CDR3 sequences in common with controls (the shared set).

Genomic DNA, the template, was used for profiling of the TCR beta VDJ and CDR3. TCRdb re-called the reads with MiXCR, one entry per CDR3 protein. Of a few hundred thousand distinct CDR3 sequences listed, roughly 61% were seen once; the top ten hold under 1.5%. Trimming left V 2 bases short and J 3 bases short, with 15 bases between. CDR1 is ENHRY, CDR2 SYGVKD, per germline. The CDR3 extends over 16 amino acids. All sequencing subjects had displayed CD8+CD57+ cell expansion on flow cytometry. This clonotype showed up just a few times. Its antigen remains unidentified. The chain employs TRBV10-3 and TRBJ2-3, with a weak D call TRBD2 (6 bases). The sequence was obtained from a human donor with aplastic anemia. Sequenced: sorted CD4+, CD8+, or CD8+CD57+ T cells (not recorded which) from PBMCs. CDR3 amino acids: CAISETIAVRTDTQYF. The CDR3 coding sequence is TGTGCCATCAGTGAGACTATAGCGGTAAGGACAGATACGCAGTATTTT.